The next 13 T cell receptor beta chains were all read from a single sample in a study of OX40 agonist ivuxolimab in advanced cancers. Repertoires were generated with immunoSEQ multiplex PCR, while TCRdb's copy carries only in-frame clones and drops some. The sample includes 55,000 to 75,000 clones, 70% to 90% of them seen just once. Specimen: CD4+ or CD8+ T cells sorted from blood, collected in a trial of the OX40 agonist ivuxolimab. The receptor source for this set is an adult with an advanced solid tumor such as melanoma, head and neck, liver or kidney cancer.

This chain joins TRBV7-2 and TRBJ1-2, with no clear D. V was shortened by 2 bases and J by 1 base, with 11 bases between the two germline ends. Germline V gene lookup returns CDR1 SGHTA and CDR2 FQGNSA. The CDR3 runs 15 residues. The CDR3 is CASSLRSEDNYGYTF. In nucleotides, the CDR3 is TGTGCCAGCAGCTTACGATCTGAGGATAACTATGGCTACACCTTC.

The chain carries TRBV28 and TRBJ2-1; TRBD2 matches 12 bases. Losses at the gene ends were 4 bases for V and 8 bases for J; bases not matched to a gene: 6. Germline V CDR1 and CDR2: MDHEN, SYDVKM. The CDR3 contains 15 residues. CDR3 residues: CASSWLAGGPDEQFF. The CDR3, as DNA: TGTGCCAGCAGTTGGCTAGCGGGGGGGCCTGATGAGCAGTTCTTC.

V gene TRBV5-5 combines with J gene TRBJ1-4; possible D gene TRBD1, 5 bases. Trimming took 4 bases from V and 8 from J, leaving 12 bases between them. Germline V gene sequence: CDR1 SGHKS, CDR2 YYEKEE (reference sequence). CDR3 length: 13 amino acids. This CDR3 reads CASSPGPTEKLFF. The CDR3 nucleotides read TGTGCCAGCAGCCCGGGACCGACGGAAAAACTGTTTTTT.

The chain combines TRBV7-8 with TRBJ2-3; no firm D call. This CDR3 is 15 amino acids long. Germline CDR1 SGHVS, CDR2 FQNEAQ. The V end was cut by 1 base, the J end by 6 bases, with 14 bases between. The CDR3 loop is CASSLVVYHTDTQYF. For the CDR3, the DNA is TGTGCCAGCAGCTTAGTTGTCTACCATACCGATACGCAGTATTTT.

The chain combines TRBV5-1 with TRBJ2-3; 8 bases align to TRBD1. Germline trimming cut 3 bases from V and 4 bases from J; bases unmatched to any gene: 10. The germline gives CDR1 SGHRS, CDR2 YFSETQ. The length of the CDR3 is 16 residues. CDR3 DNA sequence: TGCGCCAGCAGCTCCAGGCAGGGGGCAGGCGCAGATACGCAGTATTTT. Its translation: CASSSRQGAGADTQYF. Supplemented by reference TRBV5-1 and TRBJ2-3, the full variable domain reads KAGVTQTPRYLIKTRGQQVTLSCSPISGHRSVSWYQQTPGQGLQFLFEYFSETQRNKGNFPGRFSGRQFSNSRSEMNVSTLELGDSALYLCASSSRQGAGADTQYFGPGTRLTVL.

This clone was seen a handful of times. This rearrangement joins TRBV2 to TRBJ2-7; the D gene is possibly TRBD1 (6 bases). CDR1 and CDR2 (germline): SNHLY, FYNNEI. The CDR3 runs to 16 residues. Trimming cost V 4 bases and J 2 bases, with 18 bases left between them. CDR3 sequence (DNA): TGTGCCAGCAGTGGGGGGCGGACATCAAACGCCTACGAGCAGTACTTC. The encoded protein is CASSGGRTSNAYEQYF.

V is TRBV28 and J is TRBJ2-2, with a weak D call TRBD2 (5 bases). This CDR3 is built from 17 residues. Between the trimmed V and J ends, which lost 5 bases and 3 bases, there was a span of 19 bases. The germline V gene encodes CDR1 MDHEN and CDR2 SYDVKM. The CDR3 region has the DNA TGTGCCAGCAGTCCCGCCGCGGGCGGAGCCTACACCGGGGAGCTGTTTTTT. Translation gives CASSPAAGGAYTGELFF.

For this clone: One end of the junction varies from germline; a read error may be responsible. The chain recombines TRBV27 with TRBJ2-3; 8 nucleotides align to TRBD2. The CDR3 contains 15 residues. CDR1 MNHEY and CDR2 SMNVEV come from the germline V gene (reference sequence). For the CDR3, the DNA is TGTACCAGCAGTGTAGGGCTAGCGGGTGCAGATACGCAGTATTTT. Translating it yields CTSSVGLAGADTQYF.

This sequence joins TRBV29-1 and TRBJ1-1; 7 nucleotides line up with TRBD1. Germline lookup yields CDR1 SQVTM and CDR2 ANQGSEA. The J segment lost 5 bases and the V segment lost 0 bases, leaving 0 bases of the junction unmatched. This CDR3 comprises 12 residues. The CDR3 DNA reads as TGCAGCGTTGAAGAGGGACAGACTGAAGCTTTCTTT. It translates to CSVEEGQTEAFF.

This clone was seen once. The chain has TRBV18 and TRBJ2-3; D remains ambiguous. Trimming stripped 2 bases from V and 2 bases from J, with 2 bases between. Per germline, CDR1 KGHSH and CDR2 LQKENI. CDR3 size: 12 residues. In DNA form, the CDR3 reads TGTGCCAGCTCACCAAACACAGATACGCAGTATTTT. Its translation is CASSPNTDTQYF.

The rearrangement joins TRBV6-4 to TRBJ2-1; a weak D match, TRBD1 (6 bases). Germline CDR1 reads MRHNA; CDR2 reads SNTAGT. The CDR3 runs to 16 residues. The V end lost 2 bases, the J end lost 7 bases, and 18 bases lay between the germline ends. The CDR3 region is CASSDPIGGVGNEQFF. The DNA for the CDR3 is TGTGCCAGCAGTGACCCGATAGGGGGTGTAGGGAATGAGCAGTTCTTC.

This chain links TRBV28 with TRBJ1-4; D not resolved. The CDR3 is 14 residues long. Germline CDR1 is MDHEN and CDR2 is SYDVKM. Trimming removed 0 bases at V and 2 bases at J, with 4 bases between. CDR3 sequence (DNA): TGTGCCAGCAGTTTATGGTCGACTAATGAAAAACTGTTTTTT. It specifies CASSLWSTNEKLFF.

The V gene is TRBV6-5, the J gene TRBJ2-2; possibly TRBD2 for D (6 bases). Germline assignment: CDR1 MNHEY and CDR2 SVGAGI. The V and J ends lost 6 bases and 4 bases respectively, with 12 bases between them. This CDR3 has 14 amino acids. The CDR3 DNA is TGTGCCAGCAGCCTTCGGGACTTCACCGGGGAGCTGTTTTTT. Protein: CASSLRDFTGELFF.